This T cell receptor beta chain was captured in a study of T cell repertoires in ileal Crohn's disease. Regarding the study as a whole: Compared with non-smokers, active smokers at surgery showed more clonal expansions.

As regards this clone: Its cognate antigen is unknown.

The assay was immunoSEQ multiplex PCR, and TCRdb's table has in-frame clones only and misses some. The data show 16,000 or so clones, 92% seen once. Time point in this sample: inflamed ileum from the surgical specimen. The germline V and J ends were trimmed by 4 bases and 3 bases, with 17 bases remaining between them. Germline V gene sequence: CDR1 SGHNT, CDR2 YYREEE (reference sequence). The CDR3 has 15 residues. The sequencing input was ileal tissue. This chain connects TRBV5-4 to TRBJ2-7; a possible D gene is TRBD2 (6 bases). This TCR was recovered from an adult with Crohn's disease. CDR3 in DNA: TGTGCCAGCAGCCCCGGGGGTAGCGGTTACTACGAGCAGTACTTC. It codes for CASSPGGSGYYEQYF.